This T cell receptor beta chain was profiled in a study of blood T cell repertoires in COVID-19. Study information: The samples span acute and convalescent COVID-19 from the United States, Italy and Spain.

Sequencing used immunoSEQ multiplex PCR; TCRdb keeps in-frame clones, though not all of them. In the table there are 360,000 or so clones, roughly 91% of which are singletons. V was cut by 5 bases and J by 1 base, with 20 bases left in between. CDR3 length equals 18 residues. Germline CDR1 reads SGHTA; CDR2 reads FQGTGA. Everyone who took part was roughly 18 to 89 years old, and they came from 24 US areas. Donors were grouped by their self-reported clinical history. Recovered status applied to Cohort 3 donors who had two consecutive negative PCRs. It also applied to those with clearance or with symptom resolution.

The TCR originated in a woman in her 30s who had recovered from COVID-19. The material sequenced was PBMCs or T cells enriched from blood (not recorded which). The genes are TRBV7-3 and TRBJ2-2; weak D call: TRBD1 (6 bases). The CDR3 coding sequence is TGTGCCAGCAGCCCCGGTAGGGTGGGGGCCCTGAACACCGGGGAGCTGTTTTTT. Encoded protein: CASSPGRVGALNTGELFF.